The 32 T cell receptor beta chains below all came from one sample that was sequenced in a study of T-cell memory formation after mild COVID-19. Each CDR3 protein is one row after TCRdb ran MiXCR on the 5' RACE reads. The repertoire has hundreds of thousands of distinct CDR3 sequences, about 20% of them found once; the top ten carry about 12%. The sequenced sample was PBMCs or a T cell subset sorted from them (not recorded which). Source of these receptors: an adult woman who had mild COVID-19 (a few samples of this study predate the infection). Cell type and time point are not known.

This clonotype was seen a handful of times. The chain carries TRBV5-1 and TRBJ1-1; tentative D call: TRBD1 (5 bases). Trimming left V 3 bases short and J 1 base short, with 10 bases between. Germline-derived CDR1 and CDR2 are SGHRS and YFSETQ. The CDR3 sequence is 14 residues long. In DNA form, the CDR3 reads TGCGCCAGCAGCTCCGGGGACGCGAACACTGAAGCTTTCTTT. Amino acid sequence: CASSSGDANTEAFF.

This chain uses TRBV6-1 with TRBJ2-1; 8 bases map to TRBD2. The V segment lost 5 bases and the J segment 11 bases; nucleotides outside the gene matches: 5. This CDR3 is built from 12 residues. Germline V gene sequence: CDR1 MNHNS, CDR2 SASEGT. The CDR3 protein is CASSLTSGQQFF. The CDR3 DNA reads TGTGCCAGCAGTCTCACTAGCGGCCAGCAGTTCTTC.

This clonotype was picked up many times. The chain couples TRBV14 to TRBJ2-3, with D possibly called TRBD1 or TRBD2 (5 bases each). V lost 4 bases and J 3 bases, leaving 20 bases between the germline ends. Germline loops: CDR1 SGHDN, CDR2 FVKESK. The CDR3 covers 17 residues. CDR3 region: CASSPGDPFVGTDTQYF. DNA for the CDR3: TGTGCCAGCAGCCCCGGGGACCCCTTTGTAGGGACAGATACGCAGTATTTT. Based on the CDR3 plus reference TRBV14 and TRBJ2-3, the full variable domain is EAGVTQFPSHSVIEKGQTVTLRCDPISGHDNLYWYRRVMGKEIKFLLHFVKESKQDESGMPNNRFLAERTGGTYSTLKVQPAELEDSGVYFCASSPGDPFVGTDTQYFGPGTRLTVL.

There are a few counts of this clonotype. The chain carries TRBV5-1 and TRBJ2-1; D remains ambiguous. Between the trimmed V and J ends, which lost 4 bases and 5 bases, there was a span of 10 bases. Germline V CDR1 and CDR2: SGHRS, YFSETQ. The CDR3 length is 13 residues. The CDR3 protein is CASSKDPHNEQFF. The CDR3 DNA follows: TGCGCCAGCAGCAAGGACCCCCACAATGAGCAGTTCTTC.

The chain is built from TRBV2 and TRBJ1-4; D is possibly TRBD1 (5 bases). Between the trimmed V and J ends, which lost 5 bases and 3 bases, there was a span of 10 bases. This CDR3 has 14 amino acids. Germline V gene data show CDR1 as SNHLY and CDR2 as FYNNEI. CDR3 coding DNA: TGTGCCAGCAGTCCAGGGTGGGCTAATGAAAAACTGTTTTTT. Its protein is CASSPGWANEKLFF.

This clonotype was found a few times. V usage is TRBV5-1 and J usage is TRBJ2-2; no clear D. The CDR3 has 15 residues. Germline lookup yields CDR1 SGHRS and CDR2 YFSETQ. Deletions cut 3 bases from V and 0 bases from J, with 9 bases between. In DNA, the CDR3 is TGCGCCAGCAGCTGGGGAATCACGAACACCGGGGAGCTGTTTTTT. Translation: CASSWGITNTGELFF. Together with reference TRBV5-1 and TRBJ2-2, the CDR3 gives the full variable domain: KAGVTQTPRYLIKTRGQQVTLSCSPISGHRSVSWYQQTPGQGLQFLFEYFSETQRNKGNFPGRFSGRQFSNSRSEMNVSTLELGDSALYLCASSWGITNTGELFFGEGSRLTVL.

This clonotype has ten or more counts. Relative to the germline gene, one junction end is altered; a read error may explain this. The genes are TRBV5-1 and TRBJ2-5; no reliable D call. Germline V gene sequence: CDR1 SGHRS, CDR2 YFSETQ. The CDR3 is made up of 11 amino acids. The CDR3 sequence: CASSFRETQYF. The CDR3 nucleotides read TGTGCCAGCAGCTTTAGGGAGACCCAGTACTTC.

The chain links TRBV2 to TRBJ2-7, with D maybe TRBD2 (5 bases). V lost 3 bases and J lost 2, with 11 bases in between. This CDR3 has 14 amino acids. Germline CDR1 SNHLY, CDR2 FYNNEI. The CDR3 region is CASSESSVTYEQYF. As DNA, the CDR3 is TGTGCCAGCAGTGAGAGTAGCGTCACCTACGAGCAGTACTTC.

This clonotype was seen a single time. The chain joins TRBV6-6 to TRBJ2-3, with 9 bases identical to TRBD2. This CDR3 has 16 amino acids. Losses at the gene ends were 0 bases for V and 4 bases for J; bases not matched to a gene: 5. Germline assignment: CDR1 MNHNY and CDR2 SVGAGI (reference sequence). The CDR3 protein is CASSYSGSGGADTQYF. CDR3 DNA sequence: TGTGCCAGCAGTTACTCGGGTAGCGGGGGTGCAGATACGCAGTATTTT.

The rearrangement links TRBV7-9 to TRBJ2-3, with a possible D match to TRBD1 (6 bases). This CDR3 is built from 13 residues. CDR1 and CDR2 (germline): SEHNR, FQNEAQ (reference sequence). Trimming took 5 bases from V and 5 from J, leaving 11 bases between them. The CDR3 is CASSRGWGDTQYF. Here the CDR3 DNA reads TGTGCCAGCAGCAGGGGGTGGGGAGATACGCAGTATTTT.

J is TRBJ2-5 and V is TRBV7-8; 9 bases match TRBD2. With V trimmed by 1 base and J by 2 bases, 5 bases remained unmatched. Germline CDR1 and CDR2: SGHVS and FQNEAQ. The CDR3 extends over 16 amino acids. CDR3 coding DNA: TGTGCCAGCAGCTTAGTAGCGGCGGGAGGGCAAGAGACCCAGTACTTC. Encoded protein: CASSLVAAGGQETQYF.

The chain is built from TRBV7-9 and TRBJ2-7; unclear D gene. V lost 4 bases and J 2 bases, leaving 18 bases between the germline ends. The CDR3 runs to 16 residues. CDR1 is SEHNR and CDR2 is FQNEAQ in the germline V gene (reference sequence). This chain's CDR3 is CASSSLRPGGTYEQYF. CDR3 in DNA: TGTGCCAGCAGCTCCCTTCGACCCGGCGGCACCTACGAGCAGTACTTC.

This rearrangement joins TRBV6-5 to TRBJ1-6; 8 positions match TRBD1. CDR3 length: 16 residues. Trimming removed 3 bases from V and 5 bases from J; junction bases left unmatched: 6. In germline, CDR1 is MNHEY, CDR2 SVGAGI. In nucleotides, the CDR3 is TGTGCCAGCAGTTATTCCCCGACAGGGGATAATTCACCCCTCCACTTT. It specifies CASSYSPTGDNSPLHF.

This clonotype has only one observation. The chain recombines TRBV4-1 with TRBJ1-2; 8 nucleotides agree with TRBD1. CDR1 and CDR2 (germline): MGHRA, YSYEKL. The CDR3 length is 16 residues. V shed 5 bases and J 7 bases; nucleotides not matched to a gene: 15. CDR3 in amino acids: CASSEAGIKTGAGYTF. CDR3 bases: TGCGCCAGCAGCGAAGCCGGAATAAAGACAGGGGCTGGCTACACCTTC.

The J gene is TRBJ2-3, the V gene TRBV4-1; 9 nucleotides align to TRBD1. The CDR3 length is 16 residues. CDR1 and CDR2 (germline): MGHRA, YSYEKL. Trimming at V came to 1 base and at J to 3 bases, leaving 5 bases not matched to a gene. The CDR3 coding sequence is TGCGCCAGCAGCCAAGTCGGGACAGGGTTTACAGATACGCAGTATTTT. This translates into CASSQVGTGFTDTQYF.

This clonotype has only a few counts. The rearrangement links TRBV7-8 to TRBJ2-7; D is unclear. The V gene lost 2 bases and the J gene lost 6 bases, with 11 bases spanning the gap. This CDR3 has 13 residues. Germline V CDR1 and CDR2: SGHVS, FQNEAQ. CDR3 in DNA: TGTGCCAGCAGCTTACAGACTTTACGCGAGCAGTACTTC. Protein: CASSLQTLREQYF.

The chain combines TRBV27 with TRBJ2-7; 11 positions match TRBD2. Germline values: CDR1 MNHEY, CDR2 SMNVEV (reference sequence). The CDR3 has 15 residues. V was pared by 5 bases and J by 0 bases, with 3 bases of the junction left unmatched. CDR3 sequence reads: CASSISGRASYEQYF. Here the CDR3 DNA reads TGTGCCAGCAGTATTAGCGGGAGGGCCTCCTACGAGCAGTACTTC.

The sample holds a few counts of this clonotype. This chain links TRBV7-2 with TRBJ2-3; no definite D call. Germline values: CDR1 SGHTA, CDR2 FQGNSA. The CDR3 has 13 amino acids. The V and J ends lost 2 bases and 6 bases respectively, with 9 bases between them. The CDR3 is CASSLSVRDTQYF. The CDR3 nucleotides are TGTGCCAGCAGCTTATCCGTCCGCGATACGCAGTATTTT.

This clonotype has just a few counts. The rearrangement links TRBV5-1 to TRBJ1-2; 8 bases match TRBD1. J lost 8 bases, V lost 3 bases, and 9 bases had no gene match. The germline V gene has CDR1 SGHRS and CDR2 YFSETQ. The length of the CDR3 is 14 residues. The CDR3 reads CASSSTTGGDGYTF. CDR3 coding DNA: TGCGCCAGCAGCTCCACTACAGGGGGAGACGGCTACACCTTC.

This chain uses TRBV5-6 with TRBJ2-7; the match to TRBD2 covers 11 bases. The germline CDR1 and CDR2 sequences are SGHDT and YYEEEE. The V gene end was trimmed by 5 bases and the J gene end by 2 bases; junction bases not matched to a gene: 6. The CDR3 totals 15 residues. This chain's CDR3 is CASRPGTSGTYEQYF. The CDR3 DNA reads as TGTGCCAGCAGGCCCGGGACTAGCGGAACCTACGAGCAGTACTTC.

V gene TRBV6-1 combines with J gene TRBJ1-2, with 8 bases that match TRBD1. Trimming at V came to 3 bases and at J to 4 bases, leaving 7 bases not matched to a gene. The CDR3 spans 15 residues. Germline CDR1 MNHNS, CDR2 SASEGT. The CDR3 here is CASSEDPGGFYGYTF. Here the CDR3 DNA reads TGTGCCAGCAGTGAGGATCCAGGGGGCTTCTATGGCTACACCTTC.

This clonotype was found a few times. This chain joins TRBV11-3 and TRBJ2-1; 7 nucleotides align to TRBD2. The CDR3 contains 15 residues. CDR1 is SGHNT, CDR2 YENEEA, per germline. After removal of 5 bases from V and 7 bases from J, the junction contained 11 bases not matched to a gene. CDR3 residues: CASSLVAGALNEQFF. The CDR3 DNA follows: TGTGCCAGCAGCCTGGTGGCGGGAGCTCTGAATGAGCAGTTCTTC.

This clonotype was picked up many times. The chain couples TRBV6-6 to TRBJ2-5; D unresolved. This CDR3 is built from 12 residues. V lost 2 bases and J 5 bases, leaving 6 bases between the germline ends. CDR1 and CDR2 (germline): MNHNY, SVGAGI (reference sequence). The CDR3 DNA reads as TGTGCCAGCAGTTACGCGATTGAGACCCAGTACTTC. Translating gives CASSYAIETQYF.

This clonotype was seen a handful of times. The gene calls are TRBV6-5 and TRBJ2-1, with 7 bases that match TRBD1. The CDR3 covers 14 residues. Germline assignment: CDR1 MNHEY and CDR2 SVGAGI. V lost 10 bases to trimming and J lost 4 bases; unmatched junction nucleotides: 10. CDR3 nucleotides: TGTGCCACCCTGGACAGGTCAGGGTACAATGAGCAGTTCTTC. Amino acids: CATLDRSGYNEQFF.

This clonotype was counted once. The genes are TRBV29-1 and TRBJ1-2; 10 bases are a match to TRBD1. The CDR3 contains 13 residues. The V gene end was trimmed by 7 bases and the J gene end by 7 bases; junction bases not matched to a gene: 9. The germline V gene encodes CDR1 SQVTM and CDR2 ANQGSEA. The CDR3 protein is CSAGRDRGGGYTF. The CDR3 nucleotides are TGCAGCGCGGGGAGGGACAGGGGCGGTGGCTACACCTTC.

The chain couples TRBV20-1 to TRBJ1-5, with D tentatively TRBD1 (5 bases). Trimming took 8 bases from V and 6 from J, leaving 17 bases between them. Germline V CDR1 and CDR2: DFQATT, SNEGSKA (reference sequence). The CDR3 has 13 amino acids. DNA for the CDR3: TGCAGTACCCTCTTGGGGGGGGTTCAGCCCCAGCATTTT. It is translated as CSTLLGGVQPQHF.

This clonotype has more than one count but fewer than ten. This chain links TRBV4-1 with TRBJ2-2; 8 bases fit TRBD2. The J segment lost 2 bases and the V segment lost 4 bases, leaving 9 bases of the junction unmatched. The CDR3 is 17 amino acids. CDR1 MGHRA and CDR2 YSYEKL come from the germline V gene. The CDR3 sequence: CASSPLAGGLNTGELFF. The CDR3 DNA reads TGCGCCAGCAGCCCGCTGGCGGGGGGCCTTAACACCGGGGAGCTGTTTTTT.

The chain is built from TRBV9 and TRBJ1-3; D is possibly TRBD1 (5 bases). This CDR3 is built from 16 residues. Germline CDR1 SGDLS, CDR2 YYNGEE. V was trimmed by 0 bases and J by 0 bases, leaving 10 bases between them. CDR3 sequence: CASSVGDSLSGNTIYF. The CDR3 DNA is TGTGCCAGCAGCGTAGGCGACAGCCTCTCTGGAAACACCATATATTTT.

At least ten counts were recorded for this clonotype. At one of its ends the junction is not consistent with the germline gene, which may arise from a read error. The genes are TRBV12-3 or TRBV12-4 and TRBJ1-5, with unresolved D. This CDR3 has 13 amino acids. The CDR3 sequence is CASSLAGNQPQHF. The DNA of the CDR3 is TGTGCCAGCAGCTTAGCCGGCAATCAGCCCCAGCATTTT.

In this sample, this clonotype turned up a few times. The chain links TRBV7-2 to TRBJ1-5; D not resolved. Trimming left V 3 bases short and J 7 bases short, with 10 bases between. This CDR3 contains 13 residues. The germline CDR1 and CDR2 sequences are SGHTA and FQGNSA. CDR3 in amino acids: CASSFSLRQPQHF. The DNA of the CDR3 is TGTGCCAGCAGCTTCTCCCTTCGGCAGCCCCAGCATTTT.

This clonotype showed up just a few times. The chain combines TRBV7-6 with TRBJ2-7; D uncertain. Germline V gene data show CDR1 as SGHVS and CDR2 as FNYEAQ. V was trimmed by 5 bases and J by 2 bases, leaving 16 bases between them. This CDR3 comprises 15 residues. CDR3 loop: CASSIEGTLTYEQYF. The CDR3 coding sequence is TGTGCCAGCAGCATAGAAGGTACCCTGACCTACGAGCAGTACTTC. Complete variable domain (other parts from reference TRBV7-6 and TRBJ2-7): GAGVSQSPRYKVTKRGQDVALRCDPISGHVSLYWYRQALGQGPEFLTYFNYEAQQDKSGLPNDRFSAERPEGSISTLTIQRTEQRDSAMYRCASSIEGTLTYEQYFGPGTRLTVT.

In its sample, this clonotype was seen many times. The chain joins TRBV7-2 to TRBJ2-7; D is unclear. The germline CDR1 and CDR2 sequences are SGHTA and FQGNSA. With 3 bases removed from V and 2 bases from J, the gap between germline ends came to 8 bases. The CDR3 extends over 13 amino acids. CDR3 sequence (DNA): TGTGCCAGCAGCTTCGGGTCGCCCTACGAGCAGTACTTC. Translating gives CASSFGSPYEQYF.